This TCR beta chain comes out of a study of T cell responses to AZD1222 COVID-19 vaccine. Study-wide results and caveats: Donors were mostly white British, more females; clonal diversity possibly underestimated.

Regarding this clone: The antigen is undetermined.

Sequenced by immunoSEQ multiplex PCR; TCRdb stores in-frame clones only, minus some. The table has about 210,000 clones, about 92% seen once. Germline CDR1 is SNHLY and CDR2 is FYNNEI. CDR3 length equals 13 residues. V was clipped by 9 bases and J by 3 bases, with 11 bases between them. This clonotype was obtained from an adult in good health. The sample was peripheral blood, taken on day 0 of AZD1222 vaccination. The chain combines TRBV2 with TRBJ2-2, with D perhaps matching TRBD2 (6 bases). The CDR3 DNA reads TGTGCCAGTAGTTCGGGGGACACCGGGGAGCTGTTTTTT. This encodes CASSSGDTGELFF.